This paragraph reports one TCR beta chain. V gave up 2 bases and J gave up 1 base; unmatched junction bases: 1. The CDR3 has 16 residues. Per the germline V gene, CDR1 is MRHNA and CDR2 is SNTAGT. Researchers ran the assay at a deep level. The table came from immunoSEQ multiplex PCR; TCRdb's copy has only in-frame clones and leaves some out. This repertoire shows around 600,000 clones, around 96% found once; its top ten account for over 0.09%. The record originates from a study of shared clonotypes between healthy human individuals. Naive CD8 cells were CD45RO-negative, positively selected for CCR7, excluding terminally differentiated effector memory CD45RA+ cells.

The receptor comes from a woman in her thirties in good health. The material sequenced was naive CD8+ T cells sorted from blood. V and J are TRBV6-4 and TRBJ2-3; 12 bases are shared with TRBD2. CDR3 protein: CASSDLAGGGTDTQYF. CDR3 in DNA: TGTGCCAGCAGTGACCTAGCGGGAGGGGGCACAGATACGCAGTATTTT.